Here is one TCR beta chain with its context. What this receptor recognizes is not known. Base-call qualities are not available, and no considerably larger clone is one nucleotide away. The data are from a study of blood T cell repertoires in COVID-19 (dated by TCRdb to about 2020). A note on the overall study: The collaborator samples originated in the United States, Italy and Spain and spanned the acute and convalescent phases of COVID-19. The material from the prospective study consisted of cDNA or gDNA derived from T cells, B-cell-depleted T cells, or PBMCs. Where HLA class I and class II types were available, the types were taken from metadata supplied by the sample provider, not from assay-based typing. The samples were drawn from the first 160 participants of the ongoing ImmuneRACE study and from 1,254 subjects provided by 6 global collaborators. The dataset comprised deeply sampled blood TCRbeta repertoires from subjects exposed to, actively infected with, or recovered from COVID-19. The repertoires were released in a freely available public database meant as a resource for research on the immune response to SARS-CoV-2. A de-identified subject ID, COVID-19 status, age in years and sex were almost always included in the sample metadata. Overall study outcomes, separate from this receptor: How much clinical and demographic metadata was included differed by source and by participant, and the metadata was provided uncurated.

The immunoSEQ Assay, a bias-controlled multiplex PCR, was used to amplify TCRbeta CDR3 regions from genomic DNA. Per the source publication's procedure: The number of nucleated cells in each sample was estimated by amplification of reference gene primers within the assay. To quantify the absolute abundance of each unique TCRbeta CDR3 rearrangement, sequence reads were collapsed and filtered. For each sample, productive Simpson clonality was calculated as the square root of Simpson's diversity index over productive rearrangements. TCRdb took over this immuneACCESS table, retaining in-frame rearrangements with V and J assigned. Such tables are incomplete; in checked studies, under half of the missing clones stem from an unresolved V gene, and the remainder is unexplained. The DNA was the basis for D and trimming; V, J and clone size are from that table. In all, the sample holds 250,000 to 300,000 clones, and about 90% of those were seen once. 1.2% of the sample belongs to the ten largest clones.

Participants in the prospective study were aged 18 to 89 years, lived in more than 20 United States geographic areas, and enrolled through a virtual design. In the prospective study, participants were assigned to cohorts based on the clinical history participants reported in a screening survey and a study questionnaire. In the prospective study, whole blood, serum and a nasopharyngeal or oropharyngeal swab were collected from each participant by mobile phlebotomists. Participants in the prospective study had the option to provide additional blood draws and questionnaires over an approximately 2-month period. Blood samples from the prospective study were shipped frozen or at room temperature prior to DNA extraction. From its cysteine to its phenylalanine, the CDR3 spans 14 amino acids. Of the read, only the CDR3 DNA is kept; its 42 bases are in frame from base 1. A distance of 16 bases separates the germline ends of V and J, which lose 6 bases and 6 bases respectively. CDR1 LGHNA and CDR2 YNFKEQ are derived from the germline V gene.

Sequencing was done on a sample of PBMCs or T cells enriched from blood (not recorded which). Here the chain combines TRBV4-2 and TRBJ2-3; the best D guess is TRBD2, with 5 bases matching. This receptor was obtained from a human donor in a cohort exposed to, infected with or recovered from COVID-19 (not recorded which). The donor label of this sample is uncertain. The CDR3 amino acid sequence is: CASRSGFSLDTQYF. The sequenced DNA is TGTGCCAGCAGATCGGGGTTCTCCCTGGATACGCAGTATTTT.